This T cell receptor (beta chain) was recorded in a study of cytomegalovirus exposure and HLA in healthy donors. The CDR3 extends over 14 amino acids. V was pared by 1 base and J by 10 bases, with 11 bases between. In germline, CDR1 is SGHTA, CDR2 FQGTGA. Study results and caveats: The sole available immune exposure information was CMV serostatus. A missense variant in DCLRE1C was later tied to TCR beta V- and J-gene trimming.

Only one count was recorded for this clone. The antigen remains undetermined. Both 60 Vbeta primers and 13 Jbeta primers went into the PCR. The method was immunoSEQ multiplex PCR; TCRdb's version includes in-frame clones alone and lacks a portion of them. The sample lists roughly 150,000 clones; roughly four fifths were seen once. This TCR was recovered from a man aged 50 or older in good health and CMV-seropositive. The chain recombines TRBV7-3 with TRBJ1-6; D unresolved. Sequencing was done on a sample of PBMCs. The CDR3 here is CASSLKVEGSPLHF. CDR3 nucleotide sequence: TGTGCCAGCAGCTTAAAGGTTGAGGGATCACCCCTCCACTTT. The whole variable domain, filled in from reference TRBV7-3 and TRBJ1-6, reads GAGVSQTPSNKVTEKGKYVELRCDPISGHTALYWYRQSLGQGPEFLIYFQGTGAADDSGLPNDRFFAVRPEGSVSTLKIQRTERGDSAVYLCASSLKVEGSPLHFGNGTRLTVT.